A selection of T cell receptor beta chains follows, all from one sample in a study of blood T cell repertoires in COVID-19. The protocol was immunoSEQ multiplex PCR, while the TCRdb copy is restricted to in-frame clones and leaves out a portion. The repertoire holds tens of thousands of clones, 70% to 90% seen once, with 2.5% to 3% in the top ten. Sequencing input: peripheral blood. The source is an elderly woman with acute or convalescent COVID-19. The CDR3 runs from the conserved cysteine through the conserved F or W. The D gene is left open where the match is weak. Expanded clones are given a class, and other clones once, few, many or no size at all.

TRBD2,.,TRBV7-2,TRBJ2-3,CASSLIGSGGAKGTDTQYF,TGTGCCAGCAGCTTAATCGGTAGCGGGGGGGCCAAGGGTACAGATACGCAGTATTTT
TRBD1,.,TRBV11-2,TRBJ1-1,CASSRGQGSTEAFF,TGTGCCAGCAGTAGGGGACAGGGGAGCACTGAAGCTTTCTTT
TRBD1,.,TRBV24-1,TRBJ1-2,CATSDLRGTGELGYTF,TGTGCCACCAGTGATTTGCGAGGGACAGGGGAACTCGGCTACACCTTC
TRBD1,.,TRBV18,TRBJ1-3,CASSPWGQGANTIYF,TGTGCCAGCTCACCATGGGGACAGGGGGCTAACACCATATATTTT
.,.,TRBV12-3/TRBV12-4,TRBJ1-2,CASSLDRSYGYTF,TGTGCCAGCAGTTTAGACAGATCCTATGGCTACACCTTC
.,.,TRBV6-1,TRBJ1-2,CASSERVPAANYGYTF,TGTGCCAGCAGTGAACGGGTCCCAGCGGCCAACTATGGCTACACCTTC
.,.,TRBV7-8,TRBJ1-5,CASSLVGGDSNQPQHF,TGTGCCAGCAGCTTAGTGGGGGGGGATAGCAATCAGCCCCAGCATTTT
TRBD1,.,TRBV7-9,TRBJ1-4,CASSLRPGTVATNEKLFF,TGTGCCAGCAGCTTAAGACCCGGGACAGTAGCAACTAATGAAAAACTGTTTTTT
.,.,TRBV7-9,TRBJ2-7,CASSDREHEQYF,TGTGCCAGCAGCGACCGGGAACACGAGCAGTACTTC
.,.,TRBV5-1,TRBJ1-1,CASREGEGTEAFF,TGCGCCAGCAGGGAGGGGGAGGGCACTGAAGCTTTCTTT
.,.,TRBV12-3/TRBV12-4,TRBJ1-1,CASSSFTEAFF,TGTGCCAGCAGTTCGTTCACTGAAGCTTTCTTT
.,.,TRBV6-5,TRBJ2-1,CASSIPGGYEQFF,TGTGCCAGCAGTATTCCGGGGGGCTATGAGCAGTTCTTC
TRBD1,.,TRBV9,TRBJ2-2,CASSVRPGQGYTGELFF,TGTGCCAGCAGCGTCAGACCCGGACAGGGGTACACCGGGGAGCTGTTTTTT
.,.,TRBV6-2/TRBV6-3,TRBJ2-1,CASSQGSNRAFF,TGTGCCAGCAGTCAGGGATCGAACAGGGCCTTCTTC
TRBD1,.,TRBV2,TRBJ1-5,CASRDRVSNQPQHF,TGTGCCAGCAGGGACAGGGTAAGCAATCAGCCCCAGCATTTT
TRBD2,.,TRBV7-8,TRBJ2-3,CAIRLAGTDTQYF,TGTGCCATTAGGCTAGCGGGAACAGATACGCAGTATTTT
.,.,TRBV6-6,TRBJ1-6,CASSYSPGKNSPLHF,TGTGCCAGCAGTTACTCGCCAGGCAAGAATTCACCCCTCCACTTT
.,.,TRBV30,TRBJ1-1,CAWSVRVGTEAFF,TGTGCCTGGAGTGTCCGGGTAGGAACTGAAGCTTTCTTT
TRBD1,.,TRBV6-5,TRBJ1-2,CASSYNGQGTGYTF,TGTGCCAGCAGTTACAACGGACAGGGTACCGGCTACACCTTC
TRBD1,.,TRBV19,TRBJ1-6,CASSIEGRGWSPLHF,TGTGCCAGTAGTATAGAAGGCAGGGGGTGGTCACCCCTCCACTTT
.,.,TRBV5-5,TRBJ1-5,CASSLLGDSNQPQHF,TGTGCCAGCAGCCTCTTGGGAGATTCCAATCAGCCCCAGCATTTT
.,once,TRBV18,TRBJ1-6,CASSPSEGLNSPLHF,TGTGCCAGCTCACCCTCGGAGGGGCTTAATTCACCCCTCCACTTT
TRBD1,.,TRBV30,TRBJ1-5,CAWATGGGGQPQHF,TGTGCCTGGGCGACAGGGGGCGGAGGTCAGCCCCAGCATTTT
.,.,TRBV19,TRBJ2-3,CASSIWAPSTDTQYF,TGTGCCAGTAGTATTTGGGCTCCGAGCACAGATACGCAGTATTTT
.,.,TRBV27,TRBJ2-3,CASSHKAGPSTDTQYF,TGTGCCAGCAGTCACAAAGCGGGTCCTAGCACAGATACGCAGTATTTT
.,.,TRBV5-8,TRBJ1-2,CVSSLRGQSYGYTF,TGTGTCAGCAGCTTGAGAGGACAAAGCTATGGCTACACCTTC
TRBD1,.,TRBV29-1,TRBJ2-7,CSVLRGRDRASYEQYF,TGCAGCGTTTTGAGGGGTCGGGACAGGGCTTCCTACGAGCAGTACTTC
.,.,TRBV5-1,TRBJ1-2,CASSLSGRSSNYGYTF,TGCGCCAGCAGCTTGTCTGGGAGAAGCTCTAACTATGGCTACACCTTC
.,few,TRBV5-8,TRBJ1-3,CASSTGQRLNTIYF,TGTGCCAGCAGCACAGGACAGAGATTAAACACCATATATTTT
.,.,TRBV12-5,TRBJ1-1,CASGLELNTEAFF,TGTGCTAGTGGTTTAGAGTTGAACACTGAAGCTTTCTTT
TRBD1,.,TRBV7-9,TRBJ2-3,CASRPGQGVIDTQYF,TGTGCCAGCCGGCCGGGACAGGGGGTGATAGATACGCAGTATTTT
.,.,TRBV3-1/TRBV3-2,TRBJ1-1,CASSRLGGNTEAFF,TGTGCCAGCAGCCGCCTAGGGGGGAACACTGAAGCTTTCTTT
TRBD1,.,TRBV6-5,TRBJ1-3,CASREAAGQGNTIYF,TGTGCCAGCAGGGAGGCAGCGGGACAGGGGAACACCATATATTTT
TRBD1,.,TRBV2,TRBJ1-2,CASSERDRSHRGYTF,TGTGCCAGCAGTGAACGGGACAGGTCTCATAGGGGCTACACCTTC
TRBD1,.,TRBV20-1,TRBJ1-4,CSASTRTGAFREKLFF,TGCAGTGCTAGTACAAGGACAGGCGCGTTTCGTGAAAAACTGTTTTTT
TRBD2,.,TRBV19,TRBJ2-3,CAARRGGTDTQYF,TGTGCCGCGAGGCGGGGGGGCACAGATACGCAGTATTTT